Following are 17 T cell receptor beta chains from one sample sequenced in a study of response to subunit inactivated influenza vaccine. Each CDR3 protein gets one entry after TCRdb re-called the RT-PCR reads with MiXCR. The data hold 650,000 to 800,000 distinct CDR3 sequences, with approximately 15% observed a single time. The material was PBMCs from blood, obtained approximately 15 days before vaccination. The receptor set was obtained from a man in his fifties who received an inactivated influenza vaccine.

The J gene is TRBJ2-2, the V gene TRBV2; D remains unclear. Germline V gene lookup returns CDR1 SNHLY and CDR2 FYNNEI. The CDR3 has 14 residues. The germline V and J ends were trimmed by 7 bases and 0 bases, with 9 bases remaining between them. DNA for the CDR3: TGTGCCAGCATGCGCAGTCCGAACACCGGGGAGCTGTTTTTT. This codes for CASMRSPNTGELFF. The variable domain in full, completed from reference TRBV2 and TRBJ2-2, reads EPEVTQTPSHQVTQMGQEVILRCVPISNHLYFYWYRQILGQKVEFLVSFYNNEISEKSEIFDDQFSVERPDGSNFTLKIRSTKLEDSAMYFCASMRSPNTGELFFGEGSRLTVL.

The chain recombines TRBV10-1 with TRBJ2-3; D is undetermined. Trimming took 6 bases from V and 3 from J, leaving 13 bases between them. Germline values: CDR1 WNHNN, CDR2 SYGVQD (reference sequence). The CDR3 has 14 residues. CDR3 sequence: CASRSRRPTDTQYF. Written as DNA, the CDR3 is TGCGCCAGCAGGTCCAGGCGGCCAACAGATACGCAGTATTTT.

The CDR3 DNA reads TGCGCCAGCAGCTCCCTAGCGACGGGGCCCTACGAGCAGTACTTC. Protein: CASSSLATGPYEQYF. The chain couples TRBV4-3 to TRBJ2-7; maybe TRBD2 (6 bases). Germline lookup yields CDR1 LGHNA and CDR2 YSLEER. The V gene lost 5 bases and the J gene lost 2 bases, with 16 bases spanning the gap. This CDR3 contains 15 residues.

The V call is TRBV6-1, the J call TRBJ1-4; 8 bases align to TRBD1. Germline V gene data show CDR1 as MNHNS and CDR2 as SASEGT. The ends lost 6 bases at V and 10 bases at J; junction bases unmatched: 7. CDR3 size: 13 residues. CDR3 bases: TGTGCCAGCAGGATCGGGACAGGACGAAAACTGTTTTTT. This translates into CASRIGTGRKLFF.

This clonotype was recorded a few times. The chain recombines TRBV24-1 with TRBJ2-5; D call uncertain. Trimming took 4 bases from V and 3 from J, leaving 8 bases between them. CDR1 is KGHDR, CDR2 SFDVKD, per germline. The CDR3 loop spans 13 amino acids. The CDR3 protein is CATSDDAEETQYF. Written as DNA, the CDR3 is TGTGCCACCAGTGACGACGCAGAAGAGACCCAGTACTTC.

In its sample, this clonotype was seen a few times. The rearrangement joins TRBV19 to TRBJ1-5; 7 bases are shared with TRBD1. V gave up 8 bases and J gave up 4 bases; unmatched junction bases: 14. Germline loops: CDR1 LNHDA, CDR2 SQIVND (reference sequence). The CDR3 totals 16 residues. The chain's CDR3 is CASSPTGPPSNQPQHF. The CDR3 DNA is TGTGCCAGTTCCCCGACAGGGCCCCCATCTAATCAGCCCCAGCATTTT. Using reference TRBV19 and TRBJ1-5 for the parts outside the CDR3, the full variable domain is DGGITQSPKYLFRKEGQNVTLSCEQNLNHDAMYWYRQDPGQGLRLIYYSQIVNDFQKGDIAEGYSVSREKKESFPLTVTSAQKNPTAFYLCASSPTGPPSNQPQHFGDGTRLSIL.

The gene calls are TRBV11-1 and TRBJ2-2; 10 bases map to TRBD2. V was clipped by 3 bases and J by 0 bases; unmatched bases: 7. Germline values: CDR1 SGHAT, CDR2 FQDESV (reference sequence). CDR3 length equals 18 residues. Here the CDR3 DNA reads TGTGCCAGCAGCTTGGGGCTAGCGGGAGACTCGAACACCGGGGAGCTGTTTTTT. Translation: CASSLGLAGDSNTGELFF.

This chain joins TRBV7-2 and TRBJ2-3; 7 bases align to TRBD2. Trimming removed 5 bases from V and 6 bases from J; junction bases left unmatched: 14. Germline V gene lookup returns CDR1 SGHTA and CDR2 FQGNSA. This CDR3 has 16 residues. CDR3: CASSARYTGGADTQYF. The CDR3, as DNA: TGTGCCAGCAGCGCCAGGTACACGGGAGGAGCTGATACGCAGTATTTT. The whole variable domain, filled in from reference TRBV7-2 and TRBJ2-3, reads GAGVSQSPSNKVTEKGKDVELRCDPISGHTALYWYRQSLGQGLEFLIYFQGNSAPDKSGLPSDRFSAERTGGSVSTLTIQRTQQEDSAVYLCASSARYTGGADTQYFGPGTRLTVL.

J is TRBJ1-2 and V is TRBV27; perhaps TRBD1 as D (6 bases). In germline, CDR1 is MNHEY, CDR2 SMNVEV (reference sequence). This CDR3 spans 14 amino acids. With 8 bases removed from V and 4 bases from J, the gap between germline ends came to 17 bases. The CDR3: CASSWTARGYGYTF. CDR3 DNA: TGTGCCAGCTCGTGGACAGCAAGAGGCTATGGCTACACCTTC.

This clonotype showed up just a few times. In DNA, the CDR3 is TGCAGTGCAACCAACCCTCCGGGACTAGCGATAGGTACGCAGTATTTT. It codes for CSATNPPGLAIGTQYF. The chain joins TRBV20-1 to TRBJ2-3; TRBD2 matches 10 bases. V was pared by 6 bases and J by 8 bases, with 17 bases of the junction left unmatched. Germline V CDR1 and CDR2: DFQATT, SNEGSKA (reference sequence). The CDR3 sequence is 16 residues long.

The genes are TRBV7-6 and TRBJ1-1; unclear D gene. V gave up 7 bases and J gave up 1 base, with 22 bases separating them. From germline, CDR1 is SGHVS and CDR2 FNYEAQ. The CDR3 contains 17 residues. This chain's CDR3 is CASTPYSSREGNTEAFF. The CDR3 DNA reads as TGTGCCAGCACCCCGTACTCGTCGAGAGAAGGGAACACTGAAGCTTTCTTT.

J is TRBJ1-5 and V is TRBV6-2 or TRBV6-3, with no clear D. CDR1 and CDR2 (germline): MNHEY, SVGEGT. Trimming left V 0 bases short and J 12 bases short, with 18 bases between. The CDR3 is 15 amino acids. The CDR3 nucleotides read TGTGCCAGCAGTTACTCGACGGTTAGGCGGGAGATCCAGCATTTT. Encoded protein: CASSYSTVRREIQHF.

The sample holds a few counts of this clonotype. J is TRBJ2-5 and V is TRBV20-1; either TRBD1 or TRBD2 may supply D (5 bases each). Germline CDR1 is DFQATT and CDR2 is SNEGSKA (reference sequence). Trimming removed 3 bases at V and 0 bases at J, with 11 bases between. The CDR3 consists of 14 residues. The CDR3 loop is CSASIGGNQETQYF. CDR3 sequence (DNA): TGCAGTGCTAGTATTGGGGGAAACCAAGAGACCCAGTACTTC.

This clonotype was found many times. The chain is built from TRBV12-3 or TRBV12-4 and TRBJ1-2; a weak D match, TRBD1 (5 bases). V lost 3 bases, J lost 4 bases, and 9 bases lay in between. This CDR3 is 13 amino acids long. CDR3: CASSLGLTYGYTF. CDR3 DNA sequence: TGTGCCAGCAGTTTGGGGCTTACCTATGGCTACACCTTC.

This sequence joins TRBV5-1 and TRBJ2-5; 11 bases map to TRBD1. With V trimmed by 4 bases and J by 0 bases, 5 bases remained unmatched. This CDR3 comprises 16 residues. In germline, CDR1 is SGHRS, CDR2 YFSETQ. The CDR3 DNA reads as TGCGCCAGCAGCAATGGGGACAGGGGGTACCAAGAGACCCAGTACTTC. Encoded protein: CASSNGDRGYQETQYF.

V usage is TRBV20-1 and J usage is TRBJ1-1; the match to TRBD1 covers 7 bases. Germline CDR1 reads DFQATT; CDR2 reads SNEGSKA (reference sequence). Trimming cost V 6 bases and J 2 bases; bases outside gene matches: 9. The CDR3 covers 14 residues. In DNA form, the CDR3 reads TGCAGTGCCCCCCCCCGGGACAGAAACACTGAAGCTTTCTTT. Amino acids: CSAPPRDRNTEAFF.

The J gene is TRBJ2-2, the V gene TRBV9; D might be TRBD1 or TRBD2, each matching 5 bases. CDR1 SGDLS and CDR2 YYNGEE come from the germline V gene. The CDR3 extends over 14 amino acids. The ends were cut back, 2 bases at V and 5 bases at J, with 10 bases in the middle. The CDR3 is CASSVPGPTGELFF. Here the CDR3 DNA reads TGTGCCAGCAGCGTCCCGGGGCCTACCGGGGAGCTGTTTTTT.